The clone carrying this T cell receptor (beta chain) was picked up many times. Its antigen is as yet unknown. When naive CD8 T cells were sorted, they were gated as CD8+CD4-CCR7+CD45RA+. The data were obtained in a study of molecular identifiers for immune sequencing clone quantification. Study-level findings and limits: Barcode-sharing identical TCR molecules could underestimate highly expanded clone sizes. Jurkat TCR RNA spiked in from one cell could reportedly be detected among about 1.1 million naive cells.

TCRdb re-analysed the PCR reads in MiXCR, keeping a single row per CDR3 protein. This sample carries approximately 630,000 distinct CDR3 sequences, 25% of them seen once, and the ten largest clones take 0.7% to 0.95%. The germline V gene encodes CDR1 DFQATT and CDR2 SNEGSKA (reference sequence). This CDR3 comprises 14 residues. V was clipped by 3 bases and J by 1 base, with 11 bases between them. This chain joins TRBV20-1 and TRBJ2-3; D ambiguous. The sample was naive CD8+ T cells from blood, with Jurkat cell RNA spiked in. Subset described: FACS-sorted CD8+CD4-CCR7+CD45RA+ naive T cells. The clonotype comes from a human donor in good health. Some libraries in this study had Jurkat cell RNA spiked in. The CDR3 DNA reads as TGCAGTGCTAGTTCTGAGGATCGCACAGATACGCAGTATTTT. Translated, it gives CSASSEDRTDTQYF.